A selection of T cell receptor beta chains follows, all from one sample in a study of blood T cell repertoires in COVID-19. Only in-frame clones appear in the TCRdb table, and some are missing; sequencing was by immunoSEQ multiplex PCR. The sample consists of 300,000 to 400,000 clones, about 91% of them appearing once. Input material: peripheral blood. The receptor set was obtained from a woman in her twenties or thirties with COVID-19, enrolled during active disease. CDR3s include the opening cysteine and the closing phenylalanine or tryptophan. The order of the fields is D gene, clone size, J gene, V gene, CDR3 protein, CDR3 DNA. The D gene is left open where the match is weak. Clone size is stated in some rows and not others, as once, few, many or a class when expanded.

>TRBD2|NA|TRBJ2-7|TRBV18
CASSPSQLAGITYEQYF
TGTGCCAGCTCACCATCCCAATTAGCGGGGATTACCTACGAGCAGTACTTC
>NA|NA|TRBJ2-7|TRBV7-6
CASSLASFAPAALSYEQYF
TGTGCCAGCAGCTTAGCCTCCTTCGCCCCGGCGGCTCTCTCCTACGAGCAGTACTTC
>NA|NA|TRBJ2-2|TRBV12-3/TRBV12-4
CASSPNTGELFF
TGTGCCAGCAGCCCAAACACCGGGGAGCTGTTTTTT
>NA|NA|TRBJ1-2|TRBV27
CASSLAGGTNYGYTF
TGTGCCAGCAGTTTGGCGGGGGGGACGAACTATGGCTACACCTTC
>NA|NA|TRBJ2-5|TRBV15
CATSRLQETQYF
TGTGCCACCAGCAGACTGCAAGAGACCCAGTACTTC
>NA|NA|TRBJ1-6|TRBV4-2
CASSQPLAGAAPLHF
TGTGCCAGCAGCCAACCCTTGGCGGGGGCAGCACCCCTCCACTTT
>TRBD1|NA|TRBJ1-6|TRBV11-2
CASSFRRQGNSPLHF
TGTGCCAGCAGCTTCCGCCGACAGGGAAATTCACCCCTCCACTTT
>TRBD1|NA|TRBJ1-2|TRBV28
CASSATGGGYGYTF
TGTGCCAGCAGCGCGACAGGGGGCGGCTATGGCTACACCTTC
>NA|few|TRBJ1-6|TRBV6-1
CASSETGFGYNSPLHF
TGTGCCAGCAGTGAAACAGGGTTCGGGTATAATTCACCCCTCCACTTT
>TRBD2|NA|TRBJ2-1|TRBV7-2
CASSPQGLARNEQFF
TGTGCCAGCAGCCCCCAAGGACTAGCTAGGAATGAGCAGTTCTTC
>TRBD1|NA|TRBJ1-2|TRBV18
CASSPDRDRGYTF
TGTGCCAGCTCACCAGACAGGGATCGCGGCTACACCTTC
>NA|NA|TRBJ2-1|TRBV12-3/TRBV12-4
CASSFSGNEQFF
TGTGCCAGCAGTTTTTCAGGCAATGAGCAGTTCTTC
>NA|few|TRBJ1-2|TRBV6-4
CASSEGGANYGYTF
TGTGCCAGCAGTGAAGGGGGAGCTAACTATGGCTACACCTTC
>NA|NA|TRBJ2-5|TRBV7-8
CASSPQLRGRMRETQYF
TGTGCCAGCAGCCCCCAGTTGAGAGGGCGGATGAGAGAGACCCAGTACTTC
>TRBD2|NA|TRBJ2-5|TRBV14
CASSQRLIAGDQETQYF
TGTGCCAGCAGCCAGCGACTAATAGCGGGGGACCAAGAGACCCAGTACTTC
>TRBD1|NA|TRBJ1-1|TRBV5-1
CASSLITGGISEAFF
TGCGCCAGCAGCTTGATAACAGGGGGCATATCTGAAGCTTTCTTT
>NA|NA|TRBJ2-2|TRBV11-3
CASSLRGRVTNTGELFF
TGTGCCAGCAGCTTAAGGGGGAGGGTAACGAACACCGGGGAGCTGTTTTTT
>TRBD1|NA|TRBJ1-2|TRBV4-1
CASSHPRQGGVINYGYTF
TGCGCCAGCAGCCACCCAAGACAGGGTGGAGTAATTAACTATGGCTACACCTTC
>TRBD1|NA|TRBJ1-1|TRBV4-1
CASSQAPGQGVGTEAFF
TGCGCCAGCAGCCAAGCGCCGGGACAGGGCGTAGGAACTGAAGCTTTCTTT
>TRBD2|NA|TRBJ2-1|TRBV18
CASSSFSGGAEEQFF
TGTGCCAGCTCCTCCTTTAGCGGGGGGGCCGAGGAGCAGTTCTTC
>TRBD1|NA|TRBJ2-7|TRBV19
CASSSGTDFYEQYF
TGTGCCAGTAGTTCCGGGACAGATTTTTACGAGCAGTACTTC
>NA|NA|TRBJ1-1|TRBV4-3
CASSPQGLNTEAFF
TGCGCCAGCAGCCCTCAGGGTTTGAACACTGAAGCTTTCTTT
>NA|many|TRBJ2-2|TRBV6-4
CASSDSYNTGELFF
TGTGCCAGCAGTGACTCTTATAACACCGGGGAGCTGTTTTTT
>TRBD1|NA|TRBJ1-2|TRBV19
CASRPGTGGYGYTF
TGTGCCAGTAGACCCGGGACAGGGGGCTATGGCTACACCTTC
>NA|NA|TRBJ1-1|TRBV18
CASSPDKNTEAFF
TGTGCCAGCTCACCCGACAAGAACACTGAAGCTTTCTTT
>NA|NA|TRBJ2-3|TRBV7-2
CASSPGGRHYTDTQYF
TGTGCCAGCAGTCCCGGAGGGCGGCACTACACAGATACGCAGTATTTT
>TRBD1|NA|TRBJ1-2|TRBV19
CASSRSGTVRYGYTF
TGTGCCAGTAGTAGATCCGGGACAGTACGCTATGGCTACACCTTC
>TRBD1|NA|TRBJ1-5|TRBV19
CASTKGQGAGQPQHF
TGTGCCAGTACCAAGGGACAGGGGGCCGGTCAGCCCCAGCATTTT
>NA|NA|TRBJ1-2|TRBV7-8
CASSPTRTALNYGYTF
TGTGCCAGCAGCCCTACTCGGACAGCACTAAACTATGGCTACACCTTC
>NA|NA|TRBJ2-4|TRBV19
CASSMMTYDIQYF
TGTGCCAGTAGTATGATGACTTATGACATTCAGTACTTC
>NA|NA|TRBJ2-1|TRBV2
CASSEAQGATYNEQFF
TGTGCCAGCAGTGAAGCGCAAGGGGCCACCTACAATGAGCAGTTCTTC
>NA|NA|TRBJ2-3|TRBV29-1
CSVDVTGTDTQYF
TGCAGCGTTGACGTAACGGGGACAGATACGCAGTATTTT
>NA|NA|TRBJ2-1|TRBV11-2
CASSGRLGEKQFF
TGTGCCAGCAGCGGCCGACTAGGGGAAAAGCAGTTCTTC
>TRBD1|NA|TRBJ1-4|TRBV5-1
CASSLTPGTGEEKLFF
TGCGCCAGCAGCTTAACCCCCGGGACAGGGGAGGAAAAACTGTTTTTT
>TRBD1|NA|TRBJ2-2|TRBV6-1
CASSEAYRGMNTGELFF
TGTGCCAGCAGTGAAGCGTACAGGGGTATGAACACCGGGGAGCTGTTTTTT
>NA|NA|TRBJ2-5|TRBV21-1
CASSSPAEQETQYF
TGTGCCAGCAGCTCTCCCGCAGAACAAGAGACCCAGTACTTC
>TRBD1|few|TRBJ2-5|TRBV29-1
CSVLGQGAGETQYF
TGCAGCGTGCTCGGACAGGGGGCGGGAGAGACCCAGTACTTC
>TRBD2|NA|TRBJ2-5|TRBV18
CASSPRTSGETQYF
TGTGCCAGCTCACCAAGGACTAGTGGTGAGACCCAGTACTTC
>TRBD1|NA|TRBJ2-5|TRBV2
CASSQPDRVGETQYF
TGTGCCAGCAGTCAACCCGACAGGGTAGGGGAGACCCAGTACTTC
>NA|NA|TRBJ2-3|TRBV6-2/TRBV6-3
CASSYFGTPNSMDTQYF
TGTGCCAGCAGTTACTTTGGGACTCCAAATAGCATGGATACGCAGTATTTT